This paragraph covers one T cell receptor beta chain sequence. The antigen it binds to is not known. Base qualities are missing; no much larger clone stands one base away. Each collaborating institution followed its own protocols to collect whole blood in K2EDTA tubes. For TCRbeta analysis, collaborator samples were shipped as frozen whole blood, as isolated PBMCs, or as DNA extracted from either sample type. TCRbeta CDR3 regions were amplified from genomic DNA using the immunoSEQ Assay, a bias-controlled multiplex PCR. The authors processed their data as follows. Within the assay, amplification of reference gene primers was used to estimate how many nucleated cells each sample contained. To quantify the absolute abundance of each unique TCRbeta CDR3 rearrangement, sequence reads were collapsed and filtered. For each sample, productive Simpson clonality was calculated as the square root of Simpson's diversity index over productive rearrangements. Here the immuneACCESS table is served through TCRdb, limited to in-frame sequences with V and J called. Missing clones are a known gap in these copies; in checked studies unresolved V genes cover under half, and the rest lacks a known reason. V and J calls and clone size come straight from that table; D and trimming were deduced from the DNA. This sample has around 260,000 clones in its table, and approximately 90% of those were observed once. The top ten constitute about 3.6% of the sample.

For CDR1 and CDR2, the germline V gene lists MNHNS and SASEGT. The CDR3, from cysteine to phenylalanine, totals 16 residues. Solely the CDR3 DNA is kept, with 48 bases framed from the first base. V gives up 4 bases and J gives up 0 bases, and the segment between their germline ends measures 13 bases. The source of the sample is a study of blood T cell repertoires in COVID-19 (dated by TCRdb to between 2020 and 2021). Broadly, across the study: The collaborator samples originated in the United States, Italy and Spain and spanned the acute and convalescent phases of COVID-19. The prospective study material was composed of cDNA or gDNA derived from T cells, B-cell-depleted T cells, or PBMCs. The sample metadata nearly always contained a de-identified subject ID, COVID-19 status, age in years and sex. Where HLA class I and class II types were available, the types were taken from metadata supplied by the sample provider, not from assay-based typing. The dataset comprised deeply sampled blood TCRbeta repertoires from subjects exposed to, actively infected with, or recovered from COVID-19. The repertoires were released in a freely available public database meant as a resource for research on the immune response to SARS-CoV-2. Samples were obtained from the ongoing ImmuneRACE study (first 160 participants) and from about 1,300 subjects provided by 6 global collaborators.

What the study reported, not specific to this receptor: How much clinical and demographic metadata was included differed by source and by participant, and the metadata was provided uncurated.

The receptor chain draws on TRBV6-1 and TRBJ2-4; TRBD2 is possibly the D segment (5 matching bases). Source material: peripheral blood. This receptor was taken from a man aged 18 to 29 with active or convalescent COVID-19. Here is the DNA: TGTGCCAGCAGTGGTCTTCGGGAACGAGCCAAAAACATTCAGTACTTC. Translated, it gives CASSGLRERAKNIQYF.